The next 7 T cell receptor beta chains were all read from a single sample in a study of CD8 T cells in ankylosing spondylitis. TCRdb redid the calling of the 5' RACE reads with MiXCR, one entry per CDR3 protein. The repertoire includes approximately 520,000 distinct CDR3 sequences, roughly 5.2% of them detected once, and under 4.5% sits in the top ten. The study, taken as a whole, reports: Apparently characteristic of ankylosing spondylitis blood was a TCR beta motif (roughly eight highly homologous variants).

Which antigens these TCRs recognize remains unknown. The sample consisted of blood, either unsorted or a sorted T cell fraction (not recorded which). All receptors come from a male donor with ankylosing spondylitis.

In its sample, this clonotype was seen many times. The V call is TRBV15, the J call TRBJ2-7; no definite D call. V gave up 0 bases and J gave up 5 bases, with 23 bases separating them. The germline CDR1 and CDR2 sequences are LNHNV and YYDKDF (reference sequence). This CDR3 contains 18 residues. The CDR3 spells CATSRDLARLGSKDEQYF. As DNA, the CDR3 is TGTGCCACCAGCAGAGATCTCGCCAGGTTAGGGTCTAAGGACGAGCAGTACTTC. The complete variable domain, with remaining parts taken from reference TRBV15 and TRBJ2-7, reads DAMVIQNPRYQVTQFGKPVTLSCSQTLNHNVMYWYQQKSSQAPKLLFHYYDKDFNNEADTPDNFQSRRPNTSFCFLDIRSPGLGDTAMYLCATSRDLARLGSKDEQYFGPGTRLTVT.

CDR3 sequence (DNA): TGCGCCAGCAGCCAAGAAGGTCTAGCGGGAGCTGCCTACAATGAGCAGTTCTTC. Amino acids: CASSQEGLAGAAYNEQFF. V and J are TRBV4-3 and TRBJ2-1; 10 bases align to TRBD2. There are 18 residues in the CDR3. Trimming cost V 0 bases and J 2 bases; bases outside gene matches: 7. CDR1 and CDR2 from the germline V gene are LGHNA and YSLEER.

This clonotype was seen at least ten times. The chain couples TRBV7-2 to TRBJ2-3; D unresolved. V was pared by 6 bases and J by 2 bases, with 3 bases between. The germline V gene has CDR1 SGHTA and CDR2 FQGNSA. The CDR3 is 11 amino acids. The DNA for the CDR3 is TGTGCCAGCAGGTACACAGATACGCAGTATTTT. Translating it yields CASRYTDTQYF.

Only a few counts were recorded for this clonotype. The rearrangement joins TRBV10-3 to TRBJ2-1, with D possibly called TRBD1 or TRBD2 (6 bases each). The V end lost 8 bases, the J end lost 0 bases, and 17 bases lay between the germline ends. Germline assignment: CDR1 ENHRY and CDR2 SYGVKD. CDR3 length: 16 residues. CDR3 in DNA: TGTGCCATCCGAGGGGGGACATCTAGCTCCTACAATGAGCAGTTCTTC. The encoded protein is CAIRGGTSSSYNEQFF.

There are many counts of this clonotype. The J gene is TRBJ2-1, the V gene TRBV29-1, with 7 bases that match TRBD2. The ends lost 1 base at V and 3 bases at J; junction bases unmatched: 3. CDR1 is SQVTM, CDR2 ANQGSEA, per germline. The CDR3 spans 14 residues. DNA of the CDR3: TGCAGCGTTGAAGGCCAGCGGGGCTACAATGAGCAGTTCTTC. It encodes CSVEGQRGYNEQFF.

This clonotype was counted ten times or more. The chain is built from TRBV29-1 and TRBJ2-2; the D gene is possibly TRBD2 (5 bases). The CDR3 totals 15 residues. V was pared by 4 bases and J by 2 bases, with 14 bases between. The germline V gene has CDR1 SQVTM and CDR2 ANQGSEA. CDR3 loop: CSVGPSRYNTGELFF. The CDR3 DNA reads TGCAGCGTTGGTCCTAGCCGTTATAACACCGGGGAGCTGTTTTTT.

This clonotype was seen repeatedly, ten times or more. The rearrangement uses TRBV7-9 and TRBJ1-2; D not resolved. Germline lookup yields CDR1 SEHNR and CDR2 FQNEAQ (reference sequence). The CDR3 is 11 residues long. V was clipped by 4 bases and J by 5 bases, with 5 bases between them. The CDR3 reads CASSSGYGYTF. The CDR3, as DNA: TGTGCCAGCAGCTCCGGTTATGGCTACACCTTC.